The next 24 T cell receptor beta chains were all read from a single sample in a study of blood T cell repertoires in COVID-19. The repertoire was sequenced with immunoSEQ multiplex PCR; TCRdb's copy has only in-frame clones and lacks some. The data contain 150,000 or so clones, approximately 80% of them singletons. Sequenced: peripheral blood. The receptor set was obtained from a woman between 50 and 59 years old in a cohort sampled during active or convalescent COVID-19.

This chain links TRBV11-2 with TRBJ1-3, with D hard to call. CDR3 length: 12 amino acids. The germline CDR1 and CDR2 sequences are SGHAT and FQNNGV. V was cut by 4 bases and J by 11 bases, with 12 bases left in between. CDR3 amino acids: CASSSSPVAIYF. For the CDR3, the DNA is TGTGCCAGCAGCTCCTCTCCGGTAGCCATATATTTT.

This CDR3 is CASSLDRREAFF. The DNA for the CDR3 is TGTGCCAGCAGCTTAGATCGTAGAGAAGCTTTCTTT. V gene TRBV7-2 combines with J gene TRBJ1-1, with D unresolved. The CDR3 consists of 12 residues. Trimming removed 1 base from V and 8 bases from J, with 8 bases in between. Germline V gene lookup returns CDR1 SGHTA and CDR2 FQGNSA.

The CDR3 loop is CASRGGHNEQFF. Written as DNA, the CDR3 is TGTGCCAGCCGAGGGGGACACAATGAGCAGTTCTTC. This chain uses TRBV12-3 or TRBV12-4 with TRBJ2-1; TRBD1 is a possible D gene (6 bases). This CDR3 has 12 amino acids. V was cut by 8 bases and J by 5 bases, with 10 bases left in between.

This clone was observed a few times. CDR3 sequence reads: CASSQDLGGSSYEQYF. The CDR3 nucleotides read TGCGCCAGCAGCCAAGATTTGGGGGGGAGCTCCTACGAGCAGTACTTC. The rearrangement links TRBV4-3 to TRBJ2-7, with 7 bases fitting TRBD2. Unmatched junction bases numbered 5, after V lost 0 bases and J lost 0 bases. The V gene's germline CDR1 is LGHNA and CDR2 YSLEER. The CDR3 loop spans 16 amino acids.

The chain links TRBV5-5 to TRBJ2-7; no clear D. The V gene lost 0 bases and the J gene lost 0 bases, with 10 bases spanning the gap. The CDR3 has 15 residues. The V gene's germline CDR1 is SGHKS and CDR2 YYEKEE (reference sequence). The CDR3 is CASSLEVAPSYEQYF. As DNA, the CDR3 is TGTGCCAGCAGCTTGGAAGTAGCCCCCTCCTACGAGCAGTACTTC.

The CDR3 coding sequence is TGTGCCAGCAGCGCCGGACAGGCGGGGAATCAGCCCCAGCATTTT. It yields the protein CASSAGQAGNQPQHF. The chain combines TRBV6-5 with TRBJ1-5; the match to TRBD1 covers 7 bases. Germline lookup yields CDR1 MNHEY and CDR2 SVGAGI. After removal of 6 bases from V and 4 bases from J, the junction contained 9 bases not matched to a gene. The CDR3 covers 15 residues.

The V and J genes are TRBV6-4 and TRBJ2-3; maybe TRBD1 (6 bases). V was cut by 7 bases and J by 1 base, with 12 bases left in between. The CDR3 has 14 residues. The germline CDR1 and CDR2 sequences are MRHNA and SNTAGT. The CDR3 loop is CASTFRTGTDTQYF. CDR3 DNA: TGTGCCAGCACCTTCAGGACAGGCACAGATACGCAGTATTTT.

This chain uses TRBV4-3 with TRBJ1-1, with TRBD1 matching 8 bases. The CDR3 runs to 16 residues. Germline CDR1 LGHNA, CDR2 YSLEER. J gave up 1 base and V 0 bases, and 4 bases lay outside the gene matches. Here the CDR3 reads CASSQDLGTGNTEAFF. CDR3 nucleotides: TGCGCCAGCAGCCAAGATTTGGGGACAGGGAACACTGAAGCTTTCTTT.

The chain joins TRBV27 to TRBJ1-1; a possible D gene is TRBD1 (6 bases). The V end was cut by 2 bases, the J end by 5 bases, with 12 bases between. Germline CDR1 MNHEY, CDR2 SMNVEV (reference sequence). The CDR3 loop spans 14 amino acids. CDR3 protein: CASSLTTGGTEAFF. CDR3 bases: TGTGCCAGCAGTTTAACGACAGGAGGAACTGAAGCTTTCTTT.

The chain has TRBV7-2 and TRBJ2-7, with 8 bases identical to TRBD2. Germline V gives CDR1 SGHTA, CDR2 FQGNSA. The CDR3 loop spans 15 amino acids. The J segment lost 0 bases and the V segment lost 1 base, leaving 2 bases of the junction unmatched. The CDR3 DNA follows: TGTGCCAGCAGCTTAGGGGGACTAGTCTCCTACGAGCAGTACTTC. It translates to CASSLGGLVSYEQYF.

This clone was found once. The V call is TRBV5-5, the J call TRBJ2-6, with a tentative D call TRBD2 (5 bases). This CDR3 spans 17 amino acids. Germline V lookup: CDR1 SGHKS, CDR2 YYEKEE (reference sequence). Trimming took 0 bases from V and 0 from J, leaving 10 bases between them. The CDR3 protein is CASSLVGSASGANVLTF. The CDR3 coding sequence is TGTGCCAGCAGCTTGGTCGGTAGCGCCTCTGGGGCCAACGTCCTGACTTTC.

The CDR3 sequence: CASSIEFGTGSTDTQYF. The CDR3 DNA is TGTGCCAGCAGCATTGAGTTCGGGACAGGTAGCACAGATACGCAGTATTTT. The chain links TRBV7-8 to TRBJ2-3; 8 positions match TRBD1. The CDR3 runs 17 residues. J lost 0 bases, V lost 5 bases, and 10 bases had no gene match. Germline values: CDR1 SGHVS, CDR2 FQNEAQ. The full variable domain, with the rest looked up from reference TRBV7-8 and TRBJ2-3, is GAGVSQSPRYKVAKRGQDVALRCDPISGHVSLFWYQQALGQGPEFLTYFQNEAQLDKSGLPSDRFFAERPEGSVSTLKIQRTQQEDSAVYLCASSIEFGTGSTDTQYFGPGTRLTVL.

This chain uses TRBV13 with TRBJ1-2; 8 nucleotides line up with TRBD1. Germline CDR1 and CDR2: PRHDT and FYEKMQ (reference sequence). The CDR3 runs 14 residues. V shed 4 bases and J 8 bases; nucleotides not matched to a gene: 9. The CDR3 loop reads CASSSPGQDHGYTF. The CDR3 DNA is TGTGCCAGCAGCTCCCCGGGACAGGACCACGGCTACACCTTC.

The chain is built from TRBV12-3 or TRBV12-4 and TRBJ2-7; 8 nucleotides align to TRBD2. The CDR3 has 13 residues. V trimming: 7 bases; J trimming: 5 bases; junction bases outside the gene matches: 7. CDR3 sequence: CASKGGGYDEQYF. CDR3 DNA: TGTGCCAGCAAGGGCGGGGGGTACGACGAGCAGTACTTC.

V is TRBV21-1 and J is TRBJ1-5. TRBV21-1 is assigned pseudogene status. The CDR3 is made up of 15 amino acids. The CDR3 protein is CASSQGPISGQPQHF. For the CDR3, the DNA is TGTGCCAGCAGCCAAGGACCAATCTCGGGTCAGCCCCAGCATTTT.

Written as DNA, the CDR3 is TGTGCCAGTAGTATGGGACAGGGTGGTTACACTGAAGCTTTCTTT. As protein: CASSMGQGGYTEAFF. The chain couples TRBV19 to TRBJ1-1; 9 positions agree with TRBD1. The CDR3 is 15 amino acids. Germline V gives CDR1 LNHDA, CDR2 SQIVND (reference sequence). V lost 3 bases and J lost 3; bases outside the gene matches: 5. Combining the CDR3 with reference TRBV19 and TRBJ1-1 gives the whole variable domain DGGITQSPKYLFRKEGQNVTLSCEQNLNHDAMYWYRQDPGQGLRLIYYSQIVNDFQKGDIAEGYSVSREKKESFPLTVTSAQKNPTAFYLCASSMGQGGYTEAFFGQGTRLTVV.

CDR3 amino acids: CASSHRNPDGYTF. The CDR3 bases are TGTGCCAGCAGCCACAGGAATCCGGATGGCTACACCTTC. The J gene is TRBJ1-2, the V gene TRBV3-1 (or the pseudogene TRBV3-2), with no clear D. Germline V CDR1 and CDR2: LGHDT, YNNKEL (reference sequence). V was trimmed by 3 bases and J by 6 bases, leaving 11 bases between them. This CDR3 is built from 13 residues.

This chain joins TRBV5-1 and TRBJ2-5; 7 bases match TRBD1. Germline V gene sequence: CDR1 SGHRS, CDR2 YFSETQ. Trimming at V came to 4 bases and at J to 4 bases, leaving 7 bases not matched to a gene. The CDR3 sequence is 14 residues long. CDR3 region: CASSARTGLETQYF. For the CDR3, the DNA is TGCGCCAGCAGCGCACGGACAGGCCTAGAGACCCAGTACTTC.

The chain joins TRBV7-3 to TRBJ1-1, with D perhaps TRBD1 (6 bases). The germline V gene has CDR1 SGHTA and CDR2 FQGTGA. This CDR3 has 13 amino acids. V lost 4 bases and J lost 3, with 9 bases in between. The CDR3 reads CASSSDSHTEAFF. The CDR3 DNA sequence: TGTGCCAGCAGCTCGGACAGTCACACTGAAGCTTTCTTT.

The genes are TRBV3-1 (or the pseudogene TRBV3-2) and TRBJ2-1, with 12 bases lining up with TRBD2. Germline CDR1 is LGHDT and CDR2 is YNNKEL (reference sequence). J was trimmed by 5 bases and V by 3 bases; bases with no gene match: 14. This CDR3 contains 19 residues. The CDR3 nucleotides read TGTGCCAGCAGCCACAGCTCGGACTGGACTAGCGGGGAAGACAATGAGCAGTTCTTC. This codes for CASSHSSDWTSGEDNEQFF.

This clone appeared a single time. The rearrangement links TRBV4-3 to TRBJ1-2, with 11 bases aligning to TRBD1. Trimming removed 3 bases from V and 7 bases from J; junction bases left unmatched: 1. Germline assignment: CDR1 LGHNA and CDR2 YSLEER. This CDR3 spans 13 amino acids. CDR3 sequence: CASSHGQGAGYTF. As DNA, the CDR3 is TGCGCCAGCAGCCACGGACAGGGGGCTGGCTACACCTTC.

V gene TRBV10-3 combines with J gene TRBJ2-7; 11 bases fit TRBD1. The ends lost 0 bases at V and 1 base at J; junction bases unmatched: 2. From germline, CDR1 is ENHRY and CDR2 SYGVKD. This CDR3 has 16 residues. The CDR3 loop is CAISESGQGESYEQYF. CDR3 nucleotide sequence: TGTGCCATCAGTGAGTCGGGACAGGGGGAATCCTACGAGCAGTACTTC.

Only a few counts were recorded for this clone. This chain uses TRBV4-3 with TRBJ2-2; D is perhaps TRBD1 (5 bases). Trimming took 3 bases from V and 3 from J, leaving 11 bases between them. Germline CDR1 LGHNA, CDR2 YSLEER. CDR3 size: 15 residues. CDR3: CASSQSQDYTGELFF. The CDR3, as DNA: TGCGCCAGCAGCCAGTCACAGGATTACACCGGGGAGCTGTTTTTT.

This clone occurred once. The chain combines TRBV3-1 (or the pseudogene TRBV3-2) with TRBJ1-2; 7 bases agree with TRBD1. CDR1 and CDR2 from the germline V gene are LGHDT and YNNKEL (reference sequence). The CDR3 consists of 14 residues. V lost 5 bases, J lost 4 bases, and 7 bases stayed unmatched. CDR3: CASSAQGMGYGYTF. The CDR3 nucleotides read TGTGCCAGCAGCGCACAGGGGATGGGCTATGGCTACACCTTC.